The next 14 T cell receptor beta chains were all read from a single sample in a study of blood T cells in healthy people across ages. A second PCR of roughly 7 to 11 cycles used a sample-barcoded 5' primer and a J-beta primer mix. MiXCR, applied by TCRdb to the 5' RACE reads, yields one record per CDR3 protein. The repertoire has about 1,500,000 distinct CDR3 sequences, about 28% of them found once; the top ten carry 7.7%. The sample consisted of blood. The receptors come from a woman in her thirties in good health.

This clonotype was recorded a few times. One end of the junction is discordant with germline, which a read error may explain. This CDR3 reads CTSSTRQGVYEQYF. CDR3 nucleotides: TGTACCAGCAGCACCCGACAGGGGGTTTACGAGCAGTACTTC. The J gene is TRBJ2-4, the V gene TRBV27, with 9 bases fitting TRBD1. The J call may be incorrect, as the DNA end agrees better with TRBJ2-7. Germline CDR1 is MNHEY and CDR2 is SMNVEV (reference sequence). The CDR3 is made up of 14 amino acids.

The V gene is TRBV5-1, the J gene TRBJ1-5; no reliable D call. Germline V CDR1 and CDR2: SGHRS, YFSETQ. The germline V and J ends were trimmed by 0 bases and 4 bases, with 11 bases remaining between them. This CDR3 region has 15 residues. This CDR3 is CASSLAPDQNQPQHF. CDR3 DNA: TGCGCCAGCAGCTTGGCCCCGGACCAGAATCAGCCCCAGCATTTT.

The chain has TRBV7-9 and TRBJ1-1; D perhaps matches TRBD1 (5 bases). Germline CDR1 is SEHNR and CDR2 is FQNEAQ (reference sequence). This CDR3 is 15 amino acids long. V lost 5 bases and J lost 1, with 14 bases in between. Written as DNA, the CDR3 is TGTGCCAGCAGCATGAGACAGACCCAGAACACTGAAGCTTTCTTT. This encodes CASSMRQTQNTEAFF.

The CDR3 loop is CASGPGLAGMDIQYF. CDR3 nucleotides: TGTGCCAGCGGCCCCGGACTAGCGGGAATGGACATTCAGTACTTC. This rearrangement joins TRBV7-2 to TRBJ2-4; 12 positions agree with TRBD2. In germline, CDR1 is SGHTA, CDR2 FQGNSA. The CDR3 has 15 residues. With 8 bases clipped from V and 8 bases from J, the junction kept 10 bases outside the gene matches.

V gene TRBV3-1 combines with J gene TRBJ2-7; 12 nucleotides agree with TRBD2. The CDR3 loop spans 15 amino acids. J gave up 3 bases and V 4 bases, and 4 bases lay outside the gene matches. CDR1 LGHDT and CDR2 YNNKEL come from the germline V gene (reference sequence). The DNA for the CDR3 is TGTGCCAGCAGCCGCGGGACTAGCGGGCACTACGAGCAGTACTTC. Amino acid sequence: CASSRGTSGHYEQYF.

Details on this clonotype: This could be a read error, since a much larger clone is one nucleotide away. The CDR3 coding sequence is TGTGCCAGCAGCAGTGGTCTCAAGCAGTACTTC. Its protein product is CASSSGLKQYF. The chain uses TRBV7-6 and TRBJ2-5; D is unresolved. The V gene's germline CDR1 is SGHVS and CDR2 FNYEAQ. This CDR3 region has 11 residues. Trimming removed 5 bases from V and 11 bases from J, with 12 bases in between.

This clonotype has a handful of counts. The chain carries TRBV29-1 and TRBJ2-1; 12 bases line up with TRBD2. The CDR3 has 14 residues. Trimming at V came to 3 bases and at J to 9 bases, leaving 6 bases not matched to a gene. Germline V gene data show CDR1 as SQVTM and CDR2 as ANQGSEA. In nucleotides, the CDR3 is TGCAGCGTTGAGTGCCTAGCGGGGGGGAGTGAGCAGTTCTTC. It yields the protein CSVECLAGGSEQFF.

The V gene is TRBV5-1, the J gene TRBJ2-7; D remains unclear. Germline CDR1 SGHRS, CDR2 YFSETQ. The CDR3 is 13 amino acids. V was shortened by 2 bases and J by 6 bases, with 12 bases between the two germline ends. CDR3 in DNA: TGCGCCAGCAGCTTTGGTCATTCCAGCGAGCAGTACTTC. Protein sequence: CASSFGHSSEQYF. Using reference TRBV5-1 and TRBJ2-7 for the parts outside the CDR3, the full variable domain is KAGVTQTPRYLIKTRGQQVTLSCSPISGHRSVSWYQQTPGQGLQFLFEYFSETQRNKGNFPGRFSGRQFSNSRSEMNVSTLELGDSALYLCASSFGHSSEQYFGPGTRLTVT.

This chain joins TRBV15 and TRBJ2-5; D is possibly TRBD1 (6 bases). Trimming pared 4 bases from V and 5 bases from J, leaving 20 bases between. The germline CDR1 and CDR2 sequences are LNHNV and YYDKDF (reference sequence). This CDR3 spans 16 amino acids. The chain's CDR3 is CATSIEGGGSGETQYF. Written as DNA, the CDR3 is TGTGCCACCAGCATCGAGGGTGGGGGCTCGGGGGAGACCCAGTACTTC.

CDR3 in amino acids: CASSQEGRRGEKLFF. Written as DNA, the CDR3 is TGCGCCAGCAGCCAAGAGGGCAGGAGAGGTGAAAAACTGTTTTTT. The J gene is TRBJ1-4, the V gene TRBV4-1; no clear D. Trimming took 0 bases from V and 7 from J, leaving 12 bases between them. The CDR3 runs to 15 residues. In germline, CDR1 is MGHRA, CDR2 YSYEKL.

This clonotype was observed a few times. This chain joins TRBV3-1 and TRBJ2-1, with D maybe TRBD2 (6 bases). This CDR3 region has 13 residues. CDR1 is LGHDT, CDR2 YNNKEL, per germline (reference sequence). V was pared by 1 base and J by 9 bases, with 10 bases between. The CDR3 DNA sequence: TGTGCCAGCAGCCAAGCACGGAGGGGTGAGCAGTTCTTC. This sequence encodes CASSQARRGEQFF.

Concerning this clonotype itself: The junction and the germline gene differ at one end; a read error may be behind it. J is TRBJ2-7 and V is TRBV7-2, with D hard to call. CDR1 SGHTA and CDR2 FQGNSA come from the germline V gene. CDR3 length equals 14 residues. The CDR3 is CANSLLGTGDEQYF. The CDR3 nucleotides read TGTGCCAACAGCTTATTGGGCACGGGCGACGAGCAGTACTTC.

CDR3: CATSRGRAGLNNSPLHF. The CDR3 DNA reads as TGTGCCACCAGCAGAGGAAGGGCGGGCCTAAATAATTCACCCCTCCACTTT. The chain combines TRBV15 with TRBJ1-6; no firm D call. The CDR3 runs 17 residues. CDR1 and CDR2 from the germline V gene are LNHNV and YYDKDF (reference sequence). Trimming pared 1 base from V and 5 bases from J, leaving 15 bases between.

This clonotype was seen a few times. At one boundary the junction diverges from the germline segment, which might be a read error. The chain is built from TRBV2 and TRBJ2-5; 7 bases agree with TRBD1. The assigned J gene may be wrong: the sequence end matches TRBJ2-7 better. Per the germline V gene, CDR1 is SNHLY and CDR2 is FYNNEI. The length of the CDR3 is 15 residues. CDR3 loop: CASSEARSKGAEQYF. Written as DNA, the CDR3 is TGTGCCAGCAGCGAAGCCCGATCGAAGGGGGCCGAGCAGTACTTC.